The T cell receptor beta chain under discussion was sequenced for a study of response to subunit inactivated influenza vaccine. CDR1 SGHDT and CDR2 YYEEEE come from the germline V gene. Losses at the gene ends were 3 bases for V and 5 bases for J; bases not matched to a gene: 9. The CDR3 is 16 amino acids. In TCRdb, the RT-PCR reads were re-called with MiXCR into one record per CDR3 protein. The data hold 540,000 or so distinct CDR3 sequences, with 10% to 15% observed a single time. This sample comprised PBMCs from blood, obtained 35 to 45 days after vaccination. The chain carries TRBV5-6 and TRBJ2-5; 11 bases agree with TRBD2. The receptor was isolated from a man aged 45-65 years who received an inactivated influenza vaccine. In nucleotides, the CDR3 is TGTGCCAGCAGCTGGGGGACTAGCGGAGGTGGGGAGACCCAGTACTTC. This encodes CASSWGTSGGGETQYF.